The rows below give T cell receptor beta chains drawn from one sample of a study of cytomegalovirus exposure and HLA in healthy donors. Assay: immunoSEQ multiplex PCR; the TCRdb copy retains only in-frame clones and omits some. This sample has roughly 170,000 clones, with about three quarters found just once. The sample consisted of PBMCs. The receptor source for this set is a female donor in good health and CMV-seronegative. The CDR3 runs from the conserved cysteine through the conserved F or W. The order of the fields is J gene, CDR3 length, V gene, clone size, D gene, CDR3 DNA, CDR3 protein. D genes are given only for firm matches. Clone size, where shown, is once, few, many, or a class for clones that have expanded.

TRBJ2-3 15 TRBV30 . . TGTGCCTGGACCCGACTACTCGGTGCTTACGATACGCAGTATTTT CAWTRLLGAYDTQYF
TRBJ2-1 15 TRBV28 . . TGTGCCAGCAGTTTCTGGCGGAGCTCCTACAATGAGCAGTTCTTC CASSFWRSSYNEQFF
TRBJ2-7 16 TRBV6-5 . . TGTGCCAGCAGTTACTCCGGGGGGAGGGGGTTGGACGAGCAGTACTTC CASSYSGGRGLDEQYF
TRBJ2-7 18 TRBV7-2 . TRBD2 TGTGCCAGCAGCTTGACTAGCGGGATCTATACCCTCTCCTACGAGCAGTACTTC CASSLTSGIYTLSYEQYF
TRBJ2-1 15 TRBV6-1 . TRBD2 TGTGCCAGCAGGCTAGCGGGAGGGATAAACAATGAGCAGTTCTTC CASRLAGGINNEQFF
TRBJ2-3 14 TRBV6-5 . . TGTGCCAGCAGCTCCCCCCGTAGCGCGGATACGCAGTATTTT CASSSPRSADTQYF
TRBJ2-7 15 TRBV5-1 . . TGCGCCAGCAGCTTGGATGAGGGATTCGCCTACGAGCAGTACTTC CASSLDEGFAYEQYF
TRBJ2-7 17 TRBV4-3 . . TGCGCCAGCAGCCAAGACAGGGGTGTAGGCAATTTCTACGAGCAGTACTTC CASSQDRGVGNFYEQYF
TRBJ1-5 13 TRBV27 . . TGTGCCAGCAGTCCCTACTGGGCTCAGCCCCAGCATTTT CASSPYWAQPQHF
TRBJ2-7 13 TRBV11-2 . TRBD1 TGTGCCAGCAGCCCAACAGGGGTTAACGAGCAGTACTTC CASSPTGVNEQYF
TRBJ1-3 22 TRBV14 . TRBD1 TGTGCCAGCAGCCAAGATCAGAATTCTAACAGGGGGCCGTTTAGTGACCGAAACACCATATATTTT CASSQDQNSNRGPFSDRNTIYF
TRBJ1-2 17 TRBV4-3 . TRBD1 TGCGCCAGCAGCCGCCAATTACAGGGGGCAGTTAACTATGGCTACACCTTC CASSRQLQGAVNYGYTF
TRBJ2-6 15 TRBV28 . . TGTGCCAGCAGTTTCCGGACTCTCGGGGCCAACGTCCTGACTTTC CASSFRTLGANVLTF
TRBJ2-5 14 TRBV5-6 . TRBD1 TGTGCCAGCAGCTTGGAACAGGGGATGGAGACCCAGTACTTC CASSLEQGMETQYF
TRBJ1-4 18 TRBV4-1 . TRBD1 TGCGCCAGCAGCCAAGGGTACTCCACCGGGACAGGGGGGGAAAAACTGTTTTTT CASSQGYSTGTGGEKLFF
TRBJ2-1 18 TRBV5-1 . TRBD2 TGCGCCAGCAGCCCGGGACTAGCGGGGGAATGGAAACGCAATGAGCAGTTCTTC CASSPGLAGEWKRNEQFF
TRBJ2-1 14 TRBV6-1 . TRBD2 TGTGCCAGCATGGTAGCGGGAGGGCCTCGGGAGCAGTTCTTC CASMVAGGPREQFF
TRBJ1-3 12 TRBV6-1 . . TGTGCCAGCACCAACTCTGGAAACACCATATATTTT CASTNSGNTIYF
TRBJ2-3 15 TRBV28 . TRBD1 TGTGCCAGCAGGACCGGGACAGGGGGAACAGATACGCAGTATTTT CASRTGTGGTDTQYF
TRBJ2-2 14 TRBV5-1 once TRBD2 TGCGCCAGCAGCCCGGGGGGGGCAACCGGGGAGCTGTTTTTT CASSPGGATGELFF
TRBJ2-1 13 TRBV29-1 . . TGCAGCGTTGAAGACCGGACAGTAAATGAGCAGTTCTTC CSVEDRTVNEQFF
TRBJ1-1 15 TRBV28 . TRBD1 TGTGCCAGCAGTTTATTAGGCGGACAGGCAGCAAAAGCTTTCTTT CASSLLGGQAAKAFF
TRBJ2-1 14 TRBV7-9 . TRBD2 TGTGCCAGCAGCTCGAGGGGACTAGTTAATGAGCAGCTCTTC CASSSRGLVNEQLF
TRBJ2-7 16 TRBV13 . . TGTGCCAGCAGCTCCAGGGGGATAGGGGGGAACTACGAGCAGTACTTC CASSSRGIGGNYEQYF
TRBJ2-1 14 TRBV30 . TRBD2 TGTGCCTGGAGGAGCGGGGGAGTCCGAAATGAGCAGTTCTTC CAWRSGGVRNEQFF
TRBJ2-1 16 TRBV7-2 . . TGTGCCAGCAGCCCACAAACTAGTCTTTCCTACAATGAGCAGTTCTTC CASSPQTSLSYNEQFF
TRBJ1-6 14 TRBV6-1 few . TGTGCCAGCAGAGAGAGGTCCTATAATTCACCCCTCCACTTT CASRERSYNSPLHF
TRBJ2-1 15 TRBV27 few TRBD1 TGTGCCAGCAGCACCCTAAGGGGGCACAACAATGAGCAGTTCTTC CASSTLRGHNNEQFF
TRBJ2-7 14 TRBV18 . . TGTGCCAGCTCACCAGGGGGCCGAGGCAACGAGCAGTACTTC CASSPGGRGNEQYF
TRBJ1-4 15 TRBV28 . . TGTGCCAGCATCACCCAGGGGATAACTAATGAAAAACTGTTTTTT CASITQGITNEKLFF
TRBJ2-7 15 TRBV5-4 . TRBD1 TGTGCCAGCAGCTGGACAGGGGCGGGGTCCTACGAGCAGTACTTC CASSWTGAGSYEQYF
TRBJ2-7 15 TRBV5-1 few TRBD2 TGCGCCAGCGGAAAAGGGCTAGCGGCTCCGGGCGAGCAGTACTTC CASGKGLAAPGEQYF
TRBJ2-1 15 TRBV9 once TRBD2 TGTGCCAGCACCCCACTAGCGGGGGCATACAATGAGCAGTTCTTC CASTPLAGAYNEQFF
TRBJ1-2 18 TRBV4-3 . TRBD1 TGCGCCAGCAGCCAAGAGGTAGGCACAGACAGGGGGCTACTTGGCTACACCTTC CASSQEVGTDRGLLGYTF
TRBJ1-2 13 TRBV6-5 . . TGTGCCAGCAGTTACGAAGGAGGGCGCGGCTACACCTTC CASSYEGGRGYTF
TRBJ2-1 11 TRBV9 . . TGTGCCAGCCGCTCGGGGTATGAGCAGTTCTTC CASRSGYEQFF
TRBJ2-1 14 TRBV6-5 . TRBD2 TGTGCCAGCAGTCCCGCTAGCGGGGCTAATGAGCAGTTCTTC CASSPASGANEQFF
TRBJ2-7 12 TRBV5-1 . . TGCGCCAGCAGCTCCAGGGGCGACGAGCAGTACTTC CASSSRGDEQYF
TRBJ1-5 16 TRBV30 few TRBD1 TGTGCCTGGAGTACCCCCGGGACAGGGGCACGGCAGCCCCAGCATTTT CAWSTPGTGARQPQHF
TRBJ1-1 15 TRBV27 few TRBD1 TGTGCCAGCAGTTTAGAGGCAGGGGGTTACACTGAAGCTTTCTTT CASSLEAGGYTEAFF
TRBJ2-1 12 TRBV14 few . TGTGCCAGCAGCAATACAGGGAATGAGCAGTTCTTC CASSNTGNEQFF
TRBJ1-2 15 TRBV6-5 . . TGTGCCAGCAGTACATCGACGACAGACGACTATGGCTACACCTTC CASSTSTTDDYGYTF
TRBJ1-1 18 TRBV7-6 . TRBD1 TGTGCCAGCAGCTTCACCGGGACAGGGGGCGGCAAACGTCAAGAAGCTTTCTTT CASSFTGTGGGKRQEAFF
TRBJ2-7 14 TRBV10-3 . TRBD1 TGTGCCATCCGAACGGGACAGGGCTCCTACGAGCAGTACTTC CAIRTGQGSYEQYF
TRBJ2-1 17 TRBV7-8 . . TGTGCCAGCAGCTTAGAGTTTCTCGGGAACCAACCCAATGAGCAGTTCTTC CASSLEFLGNQPNEQFF
TRBJ2-2 14 TRBV7-2 . TRBD2 TGTGCCTGGGGGAGGGAGGGCCGCCTCGGGGAGCTGTTTTTT CAWGREGRLGELFF
TRBJ1-1 15 TRBV11-2 . . TGTGCCAGCACCCGATCCGAGTCCCCGAACACTGAAGCTTTCTTT CASTRSESPNTEAFF
TRBJ1-2 16 TRBV18 few . TGTGCCAGCTCACGAACGAATACCGGGACTGCTGAGGGCTACACCTTC CASSRTNTGTAEGYTF
TRBJ2-7 14 TRBV2 . TRBD2 TGTGCCAGCAGTGGCGGGAGGGGGCACTACGAGCAGTACTTC CASSGGRGHYEQYF
TRBJ1-3 16 TRBV5-5 . . TGTGCCAGCAGCTTTAACAGGGAACCGGGTGGAAACACCATATATTTT CASSFNREPGGNTIYF
TRBJ2-1 17 TRBV21-1 . . TGTGCCAGCAGCAAAGAACGGGGGGGGGAGAACTACAATGAGCAGTTCTTC CASSKERGGENYNEQFF
TRBJ1-5 15 TRBV27 . TRBD1 TGTGCCAGCAGTTTAGGGCAGGGGGGCAATCAGCCCCAGCATTTT CASSLGQGGNQPQHF
TRBJ1-2 16 TRBV27 . TRBD1 TGTGCCAGCAGTTTATGGCAAGGGGGCGGCAGCTATGGCTACACCTTC CASSLWQGGGSYGYTF
TRBJ2-5 15 TRBV4-2 . . TGTGCCAGCAGCCCCCTAGGAGGTCAATCAGAGACCCAGTACTTC CASSPLGGQSETQYF